The clone carrying this TCR beta chain was recorded only once. Its specificity is unknown. Some clones are missing from TCRdb's copy, which holds only in-frame ones; the method was immunoSEQ multiplex PCR. The table records about 120,000 clones, approximately 95% of them present only once. This CDR3 spans 12 amino acids. V lost 3 bases, J lost 9 bases, and 10 bases lay in between. Germline CDR1 and CDR2: SGHKS and YYEKEE (reference sequence). The data derive from a study of cytomegalovirus exposure and HLA in healthy donors. General observations from the study: In a later analysis, first-cohort TCR clusters were found to tend to co-occur in the 130 or so validation repertoires. Reports credit the classifier with highly specific, highly sensitive diagnosis of cytomegalovirus status. A list of 150 to 200 TCR beta chains associated with cytomegalovirus was given.

The donors were in the roughly 130-subject validation cohort, distinct from the roughly 700-subject first cohort. The sequenced sample was PBMCs. The sequence was collected from a man aged 18 to 30 in good health and CMV-seronegative. The chain recombines TRBV5-5 with TRBJ1-5, with D possibly being TRBD1 (6 bases). The CDR3 DNA is TGTGCCAGCAGCTGGGACACGGGGCCCCAGCATTTT. Translating it yields CASSWDTGPQHF.